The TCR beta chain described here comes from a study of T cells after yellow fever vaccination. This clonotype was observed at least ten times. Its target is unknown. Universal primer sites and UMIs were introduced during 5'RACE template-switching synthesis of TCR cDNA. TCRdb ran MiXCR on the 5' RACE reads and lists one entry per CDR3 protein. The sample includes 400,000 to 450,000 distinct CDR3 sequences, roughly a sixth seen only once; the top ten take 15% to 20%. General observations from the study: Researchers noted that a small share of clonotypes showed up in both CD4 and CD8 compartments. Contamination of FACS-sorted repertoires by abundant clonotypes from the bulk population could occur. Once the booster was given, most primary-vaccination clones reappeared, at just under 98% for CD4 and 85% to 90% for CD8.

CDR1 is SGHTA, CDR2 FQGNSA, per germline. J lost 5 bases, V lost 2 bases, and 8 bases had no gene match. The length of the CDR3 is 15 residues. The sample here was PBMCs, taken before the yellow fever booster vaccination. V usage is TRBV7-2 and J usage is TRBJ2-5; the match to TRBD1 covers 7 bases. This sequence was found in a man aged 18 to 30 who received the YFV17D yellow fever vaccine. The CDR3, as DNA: TGTGCCAGCAGCTTAACTAGACAGGGCGGGGAGACCCAGTACTTC. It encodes CASSLTRQGGETQYF. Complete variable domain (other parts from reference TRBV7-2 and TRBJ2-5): GAGVSQSPSNKVTEKGKDVELRCDPISGHTALYWYRQSLGQGLEFLIYFQGNSAPDKSGLPSDRFSAERTGGSVSTLTIQRTQQEDSAVYLCASSLTRQGGETQYFGPGTRLLVL.